These 9 T cell receptor beta chains came from one sample sequenced in a study of T cell responses to AZD1222 COVID-19 vaccine (dated by TCRdb to the early 2020s). In the paper's terms, the time point label means: baseline before first vaccination. Preparation of the library involved the immunoSEQ multiplex PCR assay. Here the immuneACCESS table is served through TCRdb, limited to in-frame sequences with V and J called. Missing clones are a known gap in these copies; in checked studies unresolved V genes cover under half, and the rest lacks a known reason. For this sample there are roughly 160,000 clones; around nine tenths appear just once. Around 5.5% of the sample is taken by the ten largest. The material was peripheral blood, obtained on day 0 of AZD1222 vaccination. The receptor source for this set is an adult in good health.

This rearrangement joins TRBV28 to TRBJ2-7, with D perhaps matching TRBD1 (5 bases). The CDR3 extends over 14 amino acids. V was trimmed by 5 bases and J by 2 bases, leaving 13 bases between them. Germline V gives CDR1 MDHEN, CDR2 SYDVKM. Written as DNA, the CDR3 is TGTGCCAGCAGTACACAGGTTGCCCCCTACGAGCAGTACTTC. Its translation is CASSTQVAPYEQYF.

The J gene is TRBJ2-5, the V gene TRBV13; D gene ambiguous. V lost 4 bases, J lost 1 base, and 10 bases lay in between. The V gene's germline CDR1 is PRHDT and CDR2 FYEKMQ (reference sequence). This CDR3 region has 14 residues. CDR3 in DNA: TGTGCCAGCAGCTCCCGTCCCTTCCAAGAGACCCAGTACTTC. Protein sequence: CASSSRPFQETQYF. The whole variable domain, filled in from reference TRBV13 and TRBJ2-5, reads AAGVIQSPRHLIKEKRETATLKCYPIPRHDTVYWYQQGPGQDPQFLISFYEKMQSDKGSIPDRFSAQQFSDYHSELNMSSLELGDSALYFCASSSRPFQETQYFGPGTRLLVL.

The chain employs TRBV24-1 and TRBJ1-2, with 7 bases identical to TRBD1. This CDR3 contains 15 residues. The germline V gene has CDR1 KGHDR and CDR2 SFDVKD. Trimming cost V 3 bases and J 8 bases; bases outside gene matches: 11. The CDR3, as DNA: TGTGCCACCAGTGATCCATACCGGGACAGAGGGGGCTACACCTTC. Translated: CATSDPYRDRGGYTF.

CDR3 DNA: TGTGCCAGCAGTGATCCCGGGACAGGGTTATACGAGCAGTACTTC. This sequence encodes CASSDPGTGLYEQYF. The rearrangement joins TRBV2 to TRBJ2-7; TRBD1 aligns across 9 bases. This CDR3 is built from 15 residues. Trimming removed 3 bases from V and 4 bases from J; junction bases left unmatched: 7. Germline V lookup: CDR1 SNHLY, CDR2 FYNNEI.

This chain connects TRBV4-1 to TRBJ2-1; D not resolved. Germline assignment: CDR1 MGHRA and CDR2 YSYEKL. This CDR3 has 13 amino acids. Trimming took off 0 bases at V and 6 bases at J, with 6 bases between the two ends. The CDR3 region is CASSQDRSNEQFF. DNA of the CDR3: TGCGCCAGCAGCCAAGATAGGTCCAATGAGCAGTTCTTC.

The V gene is TRBV7-9, the J gene TRBJ1-2; TRBD1 agrees at 8 bases. This CDR3 is built from 15 residues. Germline values: CDR1 SEHNR, CDR2 FQNEAQ (reference sequence). V lost 3 bases, J lost 4 bases, and 7 bases stayed unmatched. The CDR3 DNA follows: TGTGCCAGCAGCTTGGGACAGGCTAGGGTCTATGGCTACACCTTC. Its protein is CASSLGQARVYGYTF. Based on the CDR3 plus reference TRBV7-9 and TRBJ1-2, the full variable domain is DTGVSQNPRHKITKRGQNVTFRCDPISEHNRLYWYRQTLGQGPEFLTYFQNEAQLEKSRLLSDRFSAERPKGSFSTLEIQRTEQGDSAMYLCASSLGQARVYGYTFGSGTRLTVV.

This clone appeared a few times. V is TRBV28 and J is TRBJ1-1; D gene unclear. The CDR3 is 11 residues long. The V and J ends lost 8 bases and 4 bases respectively, with 8 bases between them. Germline V gene data show CDR1 as MDHEN and CDR2 as SYDVKM. CDR3 coding DNA: TGTGCCAGCGTTTCGAGCACTGAAGCTTTCTTT. Its translation: CASVSSTEAFF. The complete variable domain, with remaining parts taken from reference TRBV28 and TRBJ1-1, reads DVKVTQSSRYLVKRTGEKVFLECVQDMDHENMFWYRQDPGLGLRLIYFSYDVKMKEKGDIPEGYSVSREKKERFSLILESASTNQTSMYLCASVSSTEAFFGQGTRLTVV.

This clone is medium-sized in the sample. The genes are TRBV6-1 and TRBJ1-5, with 7 positions matching TRBD1. This CDR3 contains 14 residues. Looked up from germline, CDR1 is MNHNS and CDR2 is SASEGT. V trimming: 1 base; J trimming: 5 bases; junction bases outside the gene matches: 2. CDR3 sequence reads: CASSEEGAHQPQHF. CDR3 bases: TGTGCCAGCAGTGAAGAGGGGGCGCATCAGCCCCAGCATTTT.

This chain links TRBV10-3 with TRBJ1-4, with TRBD1 identical over 8 bases. The CDR3 runs to 15 residues. From germline, CDR1 is ENHRY and CDR2 SYGVKD. After removal of 8 bases from V and 7 bases from J, the junction contained 12 bases not matched to a gene. DNA for the CDR3: TGTGCCATCGGGCCTCAGGGGGCCGGACGTGAAAAACTGTTTTTT. This encodes CAIGPQGAGREKLFF.